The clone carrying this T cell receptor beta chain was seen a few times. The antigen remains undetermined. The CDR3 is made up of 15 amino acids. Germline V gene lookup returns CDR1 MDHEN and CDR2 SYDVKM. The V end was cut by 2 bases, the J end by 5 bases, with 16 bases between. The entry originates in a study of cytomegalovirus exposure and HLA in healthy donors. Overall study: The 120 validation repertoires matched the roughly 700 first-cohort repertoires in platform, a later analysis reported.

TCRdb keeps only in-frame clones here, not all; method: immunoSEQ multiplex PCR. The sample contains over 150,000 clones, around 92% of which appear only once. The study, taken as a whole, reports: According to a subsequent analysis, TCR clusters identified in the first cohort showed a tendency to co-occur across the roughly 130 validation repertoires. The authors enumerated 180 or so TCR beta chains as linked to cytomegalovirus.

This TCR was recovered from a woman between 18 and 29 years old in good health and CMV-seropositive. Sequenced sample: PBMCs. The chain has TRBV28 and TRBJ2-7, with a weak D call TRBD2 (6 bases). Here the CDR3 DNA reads TGTGCCAGCAGTTTAGGAGGGTCCAACGCTAACGAGCAGTACTTC. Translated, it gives CASSLGGSNANEQYF.